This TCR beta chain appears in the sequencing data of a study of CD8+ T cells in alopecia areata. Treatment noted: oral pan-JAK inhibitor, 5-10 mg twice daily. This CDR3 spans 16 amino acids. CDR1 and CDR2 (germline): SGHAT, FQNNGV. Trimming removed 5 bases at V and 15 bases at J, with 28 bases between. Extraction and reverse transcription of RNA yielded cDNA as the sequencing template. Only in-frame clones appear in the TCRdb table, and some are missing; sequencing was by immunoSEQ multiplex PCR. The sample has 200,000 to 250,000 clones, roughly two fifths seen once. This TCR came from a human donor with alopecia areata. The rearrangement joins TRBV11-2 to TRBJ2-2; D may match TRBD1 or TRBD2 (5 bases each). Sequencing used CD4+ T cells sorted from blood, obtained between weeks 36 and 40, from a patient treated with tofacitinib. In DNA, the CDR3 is TGTGCCAGCAGCGCGTTGAGGGACGGACCTTTTGGACGGTTGTTTTTT. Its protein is CASSALRDGPFGRLFF.